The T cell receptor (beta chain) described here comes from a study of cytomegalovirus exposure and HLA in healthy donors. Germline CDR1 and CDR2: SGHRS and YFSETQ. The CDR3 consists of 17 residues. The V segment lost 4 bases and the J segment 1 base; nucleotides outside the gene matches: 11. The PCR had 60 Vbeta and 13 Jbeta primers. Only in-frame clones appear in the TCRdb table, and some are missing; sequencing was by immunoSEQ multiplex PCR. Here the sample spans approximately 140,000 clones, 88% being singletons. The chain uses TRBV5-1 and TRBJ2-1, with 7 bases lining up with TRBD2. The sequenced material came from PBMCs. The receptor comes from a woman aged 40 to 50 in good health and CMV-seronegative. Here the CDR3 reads CASSTEAGATSYNEQFF. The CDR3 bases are TGCGCCAGCAGCACTGAGGCGGGAGCGACATCCTACAATGAGCAGTTCTTC.